The entry below describes one T cell receptor (beta chain). This sample is drawn from a study of T cell changes during pregnancy in multiple sclerosis. Some clones are missing from TCRdb's copy, which holds only in-frame ones; the method was immunoSEQ multiplex PCR. The sample lists about 44,000 clones; about 96% were seen once. This clonotype was sampled from a female donor with multiple sclerosis, enrolled in a pregnancy study. Sequences were derived from peripheral blood, sampled in the second trimester of pregnancy.

DNA for the CDR3: TGCGCCAGCAGCTTGAGGCCGGGGTTAGGGGAGCAGTACTTC. This sequence encodes CASSLRPGLGEQYF. V is TRBV5-1 and J is TRBJ2-7; tentatively, D is TRBD2 (5 bases). The CDR3 loop spans 14 amino acids. Germline values: CDR1 SGHRS, CDR2 YFSETQ. V dropped 1 base and J dropped 7 bases, with 15 bases sitting between them.